Sequencing of this T cell receptor beta chain was carried out in a study of blood T cell repertoires in COVID-19. The overall study: Acute-phase and convalescent COVID-19 samples originated in the United States, Italy and Spain. Sources were T cells, B-cell-depleted T cells, or PBMCs; the material itself was cDNA or gDNA.

This table comes from immunoSEQ multiplex PCR, and its TCRdb copy is limited to in-frame clones, with some not included. This sample yields a few hundred thousand clones, of which approximately 88% are seen a single time; roughly 12% belongs to the top ten. The Seattle patients joined while their infection was active and were tracked longitudinally afterward. Germline V CDR1 and CDR2: WNHNN, SYGVQD (reference sequence). V was clipped by 5 bases and J by 9 bases, with 17 bases between them. This CDR3 has 14 residues. The sample was peripheral blood. V gene TRBV10-1 combines with J gene TRBJ2-1, with D tentatively TRBD2 (5 bases). This receptor was obtained from a woman aged 45-65 years with COVID-19, enrolled during active disease. The CDR3 DNA reads TGCGCCAGCAGTCCCTCTAGCAGGTCCGTTGAGCAGTTCTTC. It is translated as CASSPSSRSVEQFF.